Listed here is a single T cell receptor (beta chain). No cognate antigen has been identified for it. Nothing much larger sits one base from this clone, and base qualities are not available. As encoded in the germline V gene (reference sequence), CDR1 is LGHDT while CDR2 is YNNKEL. The CDR3, from cysteine to phenylalanine, totals 15 residues. The kept DNA is CDR3 alone, 45 bases in frame from the first base. After removal of 1 base from V and 10 bases from J, the junction retains 8 bases not matched to a gene. Each collaborating institution followed its own protocols to collect whole blood in K2EDTA tubes. For TCRbeta analysis, collaborators shipped samples as frozen whole blood, isolated PBMCs, or DNA extracted from either of those sample types. The sample originates from a study of blood T cell repertoires in COVID-19 (dated by TCRdb to about 2020). In the study overall: Samples covering the acute and convalescent phases of COVID-19 were provided by collaborators in the United States, Italy and Spain. The material from the prospective study consisted of cDNA or gDNA derived from T cells, B-cell-depleted T cells, or PBMCs. Subjects who had been exposed to COVID-19, were actively infected with it, or had recovered from it provided the deeply sampled blood TCRbeta repertoires that made up the dataset. The repertoires were released in a freely available public database intended as a resource for research on the immune response to SARS-CoV-2. The samples were drawn from two sources: the first 160 participants of the ongoing ImmuneRACE study, and 950 to 1,500 subjects contributed by 6 global collaborators. Sample metadata almost always included a de-identified subject ID, COVID-19 status, age in years and sex. Where available, HLA class I and class II types were obtained from metadata supplied by the sample provider rather than from assay-based typing. Overall results and qualifications from the work: The amount of clinical and demographic metadata varied by source and participant and was provided uncurated.

TCRbeta CDR3 regions were amplified from genomic DNA by means of the immunoSEQ Assay, a bias-controlled multiplex PCR. The paper's data handling went like this. Nucleated cell counts per sample were estimated from amplification of reference gene primers within the assay. To quantify the absolute abundance of each unique TCRbeta CDR3 rearrangement, sequence reads were collapsed and filtered. For each sample, productive Simpson clonality was calculated as the square root of Simpson's diversity index over productive rearrangements. This is the immuneACCESS table as TCRdb keeps it, with only in-frame sequences that have V and J called. A part of the clones is gone; compared with another copy, unresolved V genes explain less than half, and the rest is unexplained. V and J calls and clone size are those listed in that table; D and trimming were worked out from the DNA. The sample profile shows approximately 280,000 clones; roughly 85% of them were found once. The ten largest make up about 5.1% of the sample.

Rearrangement joined TRBV3-1 (or the pseudogene TRBV3-2) to TRBJ1-4, and TRBD1 aligns with 8 junction nucleotides. The source of this sequence is a man aged 50 to 59 with active or convalescent COVID-19. The sample taken for sequencing was peripheral blood. The CDR3 protein sequence reads: CASSQGPGGRGKLFF. Here is the DNA: TGTGCCAGCAGCCAAGGTCCAGGGGGCCGAGGAAAACTGTTTTTT.